This T cell receptor (beta chain) was retrieved from a study of cytomegalovirus exposure and HLA in healthy donors. V shed 6 bases and J 4 bases; nucleotides not matched to a gene: 13. Germline V lookup: CDR1 SGHRS, CDR2 YFSETQ. This CDR3 has 16 amino acids. Primers for the PCR totalled 60 Vbeta and 13 Jbeta. TCRdb's table, derived via immunoSEQ multiplex PCR, lists solely in-frame clones and lacks some. The sample holds some 180,000 clones, roughly 85% seen once. Sequenced sample: PBMCs. This sequence joins TRBV5-1 and TRBJ2-5; 9 nucleotides line up with TRBD2. This receptor was identified in a woman between 50 and 59 years old in good health and CMV-seronegative. CDR3 DNA: TGCGCCAGCACCCCCAGGGCGGGAGGGCCGTTAGAGACCCAGTACTTC. Translation gives CASTPRAGGPLETQYF.